One sample yielded the 21 T cell receptor beta chains listed below, sequenced in a study of chemoradiotherapy in HPV16-positive cancers. Clones were sequenced by immunoSEQ multiplex PCR, and TCRdb holds only the in-frame ones, with some missing. Of around 9,200 clones listed, roughly 75% are singletons. The specimen was taken from a patient who underwent chemoradiotherapy. These receptors came from a human donor with HPV-associated anogenital cancer.

The rearrangement links TRBV27 to TRBJ2-7; D call uncertain. Trimming took 3 bases from V and 2 from J, leaving 8 bases between them. Per germline, CDR1 MNHEY and CDR2 SMNVEV (reference sequence). There are 13 residues in the CDR3. This CDR3 reads CASSLARPYEQYF. CDR3 nucleotides: TGTGCCAGCAGTTTGGCCCGACCCTACGAGCAGTACTTC.

CDR3 sequence (DNA): TGTGCCAGTAGTATTACTTCAGGGGGGAACACTGAAGCTTTCTTT. This translates into CASSITSGGNTEAFF. The J gene is TRBJ1-1, the V gene TRBV19; 7 bases map to TRBD1. The V and J ends lost 3 bases and 1 base, in that order; junction bases with no gene match: 5. Germline CDR1 and CDR2: LNHDA and SQIVND (reference sequence). The CDR3 runs 15 residues.

The V and J genes are TRBV2 and TRBJ1-6, with D uncertain. This CDR3 has 13 amino acids. CDR1 is SNHLY, CDR2 FYNNEI, per germline. The V end lost 7 bases, the J end lost 8 bases, and 12 bases lay between the germline ends. The chain's CDR3 is CASTGKKDSPLHF. CDR3 bases: TGTGCCAGCACCGGCAAAAAAGATTCACCCCTCCACTTT.

The chain uses TRBV5-1 and TRBJ1-3; D gene ambiguous. The CDR3 is made up of 16 amino acids. From germline, CDR1 is SGHRS and CDR2 YFSETQ. Trimming removed 3 bases at V and 0 bases at J, with 13 bases between. The CDR3 spells CASSSLDGSSGNTIYF. The CDR3 bases are TGCGCCAGCAGCTCCTTGGACGGGAGCTCTGGAAACACCATATATTTT.

CDR3: CASKDTQITEAFF. The CDR3 region has the DNA TGTGCCAGCAAGGACACCCAGATCACTGAAGCTTTCTTT. V usage is TRBV2 and J usage is TRBJ1-1, with D possibly matching TRBD1 (5 bases). In germline, CDR1 is SNHLY, CDR2 FYNNEI. This CDR3 has 13 residues. The V gene lost 7 bases and the J gene lost 4 bases, with 13 bases spanning the gap.

The chain employs TRBV5-1 and TRBJ2-7, with TRBD2 matching over 7 bases. The V gene's germline CDR1 is SGHRS and CDR2 YFSETQ. The CDR3 sequence is 17 residues long. The V and J ends lost 3 bases and 1 base, in that order; junction bases with no gene match: 13. The CDR3 coding sequence is TGCGCCAGCAGCTCCTCGTTGGGGGGGGTCAAGTCCTACGAGCAGTACTTC. Protein: CASSSSLGGVKSYEQYF.

The J gene is TRBJ1-5, the V gene TRBV6-6; tentatively, D is TRBD1 (5 bases). Per the germline V gene, CDR1 is MNHNY and CDR2 is SVGAGI (reference sequence). This CDR3 region has 15 residues. Trimming took 6 bases from V and 3 from J, leaving 15 bases between them. CDR3 sequence: CASSPGGALNQPQHF. CDR3 nucleotide sequence: TGTGCCAGCAGCCCCGGAGGGGCTCTCAATCAGCCCCAGCATTTT.

The chain couples TRBV5-1 to TRBJ2-7; D gene ambiguous. Germline assignment: CDR1 SGHRS and CDR2 YFSETQ. The CDR3 runs to 14 residues. The V end was cut by 3 bases, the J end by 6 bases, with 16 bases between. As DNA, the CDR3 is TGCGCCAGCAGCTCCACATCGGTTCCTGGCGAGCAGTACTTC. This encodes CASSSTSVPGEQYF.

The J gene is TRBJ2-3, the V gene TRBV5-4; no definite D call. The V gene lost 3 bases and the J gene lost 0 bases, with 14 bases spanning the gap. This CDR3 is built from 16 residues. Germline CDR1 and CDR2: SGHNT and YYREEE (reference sequence). CDR3 bases: TGTGCCAGCAGCTCGGGCCTCAAAGGGAGCACAGATACGCAGTATTTT. The encoded protein is CASSSGLKGSTDTQYF.

This chain joins TRBV7-2 and TRBJ1-1; D perhaps matches TRBD1 (6 bases). This CDR3 has 16 amino acids. Germline V gene sequence: CDR1 SGHTA, CDR2 FQGNSA. Trimming cost V 4 bases and J 3 bases, with 18 bases left between them. CDR3 sequence: CASSSGTARGYTEAFF. For the CDR3, the DNA is TGTGCCAGCAGCTCTGGGACGGCGAGGGGGTACACTGAAGCTTTCTTT.

The chain recombines TRBV11-2 with TRBJ2-3; tentative D call: TRBD2 (6 bases). CDR1 and CDR2 from the germline V gene are SGHAT and FQNNGV. This CDR3 is 17 amino acids long. The V end was cut by 1 base, the J end by 4 bases, with 18 bases between. The CDR3 sequence is CASSLGRGGERADTQYF. The CDR3 coding sequence is TGTGCCAGCAGCTTAGGTCGGGGCGGGGAGAGGGCAGATACGCAGTATTTT. Full variable domain (missing parts from reference TRBV11-2 and TRBJ2-3): EAGVAQSPRYKIIEKRQSVAFWCNPISGHATLYWYQQILGQGPKLLIQFQNNGVVDDSQLPKDRFSAERLKGVDSTLKIQPAKLEDSAVYLCASSLGRGGERADTQYFGPGTRLTVL.

The gene calls are TRBV11-2 and TRBJ1-3; 8 nucleotides match TRBD1. With V trimmed by 5 bases and J by 0 bases, 15 bases remained unmatched. The CDR3 length is 19 residues. Germline-derived CDR1 and CDR2 are SGHAT and FQNNGV. The chain's CDR3 is CASSPWTGLGFNSGNTIYF. CDR3 DNA sequence: TGTGCCAGCAGCCCTTGGACAGGGCTGGGCTTTAACTCTGGAAACACCATATATTTT.

V usage is TRBV14 and J usage is TRBJ1-1; 8 bases line up with TRBD1. With 0 bases clipped from V and 9 bases from J, the junction kept 15 bases outside the gene matches. Germline V lookup: CDR1 SGHDN, CDR2 FVKESK. This CDR3 comprises 17 residues. The CDR3 loop reads CASSQEGGSTGGRKAFF. CDR3 sequence (DNA): TGTGCCAGCAGCCAAGAAGGAGGCAGCACAGGGGGTCGGAAAGCTTTCTTT.

The J gene is TRBJ1-1, the V gene TRBV7-2, with TRBD1 identical over 10 bases. CDR3 length equals 15 residues. Germline V CDR1 and CDR2: SGHTA, FQGNSA. V shed 4 bases and J 4 bases; nucleotides not matched to a gene: 6. The CDR3 loop is CASSSPGQGRTEAFF. The CDR3 DNA reads as TGTGCCAGCAGCTCTCCGGGACAGGGGCGCACTGAAGCTTTCTTT.

V usage is TRBV27 and J usage is TRBJ1-2, with 9 bases aligning to TRBD1. With V trimmed by 6 bases and J by 2 bases, 10 bases remained unmatched. CDR1 MNHEY and CDR2 SMNVEV come from the germline V gene (reference sequence). The CDR3 totals 16 residues. CDR3 in amino acids: CASSKQGALKNYGYTF. The CDR3 DNA sequence: TGTGCCAGCAGCAAACAGGGGGCGCTGAAAAACTATGGCTACACCTTC.

The V gene is TRBV5-1, the J gene TRBJ1-1, with D tentatively TRBD1 (6 bases). V was shortened by 7 bases and J by 5 bases, with 12 bases between the two germline ends. Germline V CDR1 and CDR2: SGHRS, YFSETQ. This CDR3 region has 12 residues. The CDR3 DNA reads TGCGCCAGCCGCTCAGGGGATACTGAAGCTTTCTTT. Its translation is CASRSGDTEAFF.

The genes are TRBV6-1 and TRBJ2-3; D not resolved. Trimming took 1 base from V and 0 from J, leaving 11 bases between them. The CDR3 runs to 16 residues. Germline CDR1 reads MNHNS; CDR2 reads SASEGT. CDR3 residues: CASSEDSPASTDTQYF. Written as DNA, the CDR3 is TGTGCCAGCAGTGAAGACTCCCCGGCTAGCACAGATACGCAGTATTTT.

This clone was seen just once. The V gene is TRBV4-1, the J gene TRBJ1-2; D is ambiguous. The CDR3 extends over 15 amino acids. The V and J ends lost 0 bases and 4 bases respectively, with 12 bases between them. The germline V gene encodes CDR1 MGHRA and CDR2 YSYEKL. The CDR3 spells CASSQETSGIYGYTF. CDR3 sequence (DNA): TGCGCCAGCAGCCAAGAAACTTCCGGGATCTATGGCTACACCTTC.

This clone was seen a single time. This chain uses TRBV30 with TRBJ2-3; 9 nucleotides match TRBD1. Germline-derived CDR1 and CDR2 are GTSNPN and SVGIG (reference sequence). The CDR3 has 13 residues. The trim removed 1 base at V and 6 bases at J, leaving 2 bases unmatched. Written as DNA, the CDR3 is TGTGCCTGGAGTGACAGGGGGCGGGATACGCAGTATTTT. It translates to CAWSDRGRDTQYF.

In its sample, this clone was seen a few times. V gene TRBV7-2 combines with J gene TRBJ2-5; weak D call: TRBD1 (6 bases). The germline gives CDR1 SGHTA, CDR2 FQGNSA. Trimming took 5 bases from V and 5 from J, leaving 21 bases between them. The CDR3 is made up of 16 amino acids. The CDR3 coding sequence is TGTGCCAGCAGCCCTCTTAGGTTGGGGGCGTTGGAGACCCAGTACTTC. Protein product: CASSPLRLGALETQYF. Looking up the rest from reference TRBV7-2 and TRBJ2-5 gives the full variable domain: GAGVSQSPSNKVTEKGKDVELRCDPISGHTALYWYRQSLGQGLEFLIYFQGNSAPDKSGLPSDRFSAERTGGSVSTLTIQRTQQEDSAVYLCASSPLRLGALETQYFGPGTRLLVL.

The chain employs TRBV6-6 and TRBJ2-1; the match to TRBD2 covers 10 bases. Trimming took 7 bases from V and 6 from J; bases not matched to a gene: 12. The CDR3 has 16 residues. Germline CDR1 MNHNY, CDR2 SVGAGI (reference sequence). The CDR3 spells CASTPAGLAETNEQFF. In nucleotides, the CDR3 is TGTGCCAGCACGCCGGCAGGACTAGCGGAAACCAATGAGCAGTTCTTC.